These T cell receptor beta chains were read from a single sample in a study of blood T cell repertoires in COVID-19. Libraries were prepared by immunoSEQ multiplex PCR; TCRdb keeps only in-frame clonotypes and omits some of them. The sample holds 300,000 to 400,000 clones; roughly 86% are singletons and the top ten take around 6.6%. The material sequenced was peripheral blood. These receptors were obtained from a woman aged 70 to 79 with COVID-19, enrolled during active disease. CDR3s include the opening cysteine and the closing phenylalanine or tryptophan.

J gene | V gene | CDR3 length | CDR3 protein
TRBJ1-2 | TRBV2 | 13 | CASSPDSSYGYTF
TRBJ2-7 | TRBV23-1 | 18 | CASSHPGTGGAGSYEQYF
TRBJ2-5 | TRBV9 | 14 | CASSGGGAGETQYF
TRBJ1-6 | TRBV3-1/TRBV3-2 | 15 | CASSPRDRMNSPLHF
TRBJ2-5 | TRBV5-1 | 15 | CASSPGTSGGETQYF
TRBJ2-3 | TRBV6-5 | 14 | CASSLTSGTDTQYF
TRBJ1-4 | TRBV18 | 16 | CASSPSVQGTNEKLFF
TRBJ2-3 | TRBV2 | 12 | CASSDGTDTQYF
TRBJ1-2 | TRBV2 | 14 | CASSFSGSISGYTF
TRBJ2-3 | TRBV7-9 | 13 | CASSPRLVDTQYF
TRBJ1-5 | TRBV27 | 15 | CASSGAGFGYQPQHF
TRBJ2-3 | TRBV5-1 | 16 | CASSFGNGGAADTQYF
TRBJ2-7 | TRBV19 | 15 | CASSIASGSSYEQYF
TRBJ2-2 | TRBV11-2 | 16 | CASRGGGAVNTGELFF
TRBJ1-2 | TRBV19 | 12 | CASRSENYGYTF